The 15 T cell receptor beta chains reported below all come from one sample, sequenced in a study of vaccination effects on CD4 cells after COVID-19. Their antigen targets remain unknown. Antigen-specific CD4+ T cells expanded by the ViraFEST assay with viral peptide pools were then sequenced. Scientists isolated CD4+ T cells after a roughly 9-day culture period ended. Each person got two doses of an mRNA SARS-CoV-2 vaccine, BNT162b2 or mRNA-1273. Assay used: immunoSEQ multiplex PCR; TCRdb lists only in-frame clones, some missing. The sample contains over 80,000 clones, about three quarters of which appear only once. The starting material was CD4+ T cells from PBMCs cultured with HCoV-OC43 spike peptides, obtained after COVID-19 vaccination. Described subset: HCoV-OC43 spike overlapping peptide pool stimulation. The receptors were sampled from a human donor who received a COVID-19 vaccine.

The V call is TRBV28, the J call TRBJ1-1; D unclear. The CDR3 is 12 residues long. Germline CDR1 MDHEN, CDR2 SYDVKM. V shed 5 bases and J shed 6 bases, with 10 bases lying between them. The CDR3, as DNA: TGTGCCAGCAGTACCCAGCGGGCTGAAGCTTTCTTT. This encodes CASSTQRAEAFF.

The CDR3 DNA is TGTGCCAGCAGCTTCGGCAGCCCTACTCCCTATGGCTACACCTTC. This gives the protein CASSFGSPTPYGYTF. The chain couples TRBV5-6 to TRBJ1-2; no clear D. This CDR3 is built from 15 residues. CDR1 and CDR2 from the germline V gene are SGHDT and YYEEEE. The ends were cut back, 2 bases at V and 4 bases at J, with 15 bases in the middle. The variable domain in full, with the rest retrieved from reference TRBV5-6 and TRBJ1-2, is DAGVTQSPTHLIKTRGQQVTLRCSPKSGHDTVSWYQQALGQGPQFIFQYYEEEERQRGNFPDRFSGHQFPNYSSELNVNALLLGDSALYLCASSFGSPTPYGYTFGSGTRLTVV.

The chain carries TRBV19 and TRBJ2-2; 7 bases align to TRBD2. The CDR3 runs 13 residues. From germline, CDR1 is LNHDA and CDR2 SQIVND (reference sequence). The V gene end was trimmed by 3 bases and the J gene end by 6 bases; junction bases not matched to a gene: 1. CDR3 amino acids: CASSMGGSGELFF. CDR3 in DNA: TGTGCCAGTAGTATGGGGGGGTCCGGGGAGCTGTTTTTT.

The chain recombines TRBV18 with TRBJ1-2; 7 nucleotides match TRBD1. CDR3 length: 13 amino acids. CDR1 is KGHSH, CDR2 LQKENI, per germline. With 3 bases clipped from V and 6 bases from J, the junction kept 4 bases outside the gene matches. The CDR3 region is CASSPDRVNGYTF. DNA for the CDR3: TGTGCCAGCTCACCTGACAGGGTCAATGGCTACACCTTC.

The chain links TRBV7-3 to TRBJ2-3; TRBD2 is a possible D gene (5 bases). Per germline, CDR1 SGHTA and CDR2 FQGTGA. The V gene lost 1 base and the J gene lost 6 bases, with 11 bases spanning the gap. The CDR3 length is 14 residues. The CDR3 reads CASSLRLNGDTQYF. The CDR3 nucleotides read TGTGCCAGCAGCTTAAGACTAAATGGGGATACGCAGTATTTT.

This rearrangement joins TRBV12-3 or TRBV12-4 to TRBJ2-5, with D perhaps assigned TRBD1 or TRBD2 (6 bases each). The CDR3 is 13 residues long. Trimming removed 6 bases at V and 5 bases at J, with 13 bases between. This CDR3 reads CASRRTGRETQYF. In DNA form, the CDR3 reads TGTGCCAGCAGGAGAACAGGGAGGGAGACCCAGTACTTC.

The CDR3 DNA reads as TGTGCCACCAGCAGAGACCGAGGAGCGGAGACCCAGTACTTC. Its translation: CATSRDRGAETQYF. V is TRBV15 and J is TRBJ2-5; D unclear. Trimming removed 0 bases at V and 5 bases at J, with 10 bases between. The germline CDR1 and CDR2 sequences are LNHNV and YYDKDF (reference sequence). This CDR3 comprises 14 residues.

CDR3 in amino acids: CAWNRDYGYTF. CDR3 coding DNA: TGTGCCTGGAACCGGGACTATGGCTACACCTTC. The rearrangement uses TRBV30 and TRBJ1-2; D gene unclear. In germline, CDR1 is GTSNPN, CDR2 SVGIG (reference sequence). This CDR3 is built from 11 residues. Trimming took 4 bases from V and 3 from J, leaving 6 bases between them.

This chain uses TRBV3-1 (or the pseudogene TRBV3-2) with TRBJ1-1; the D gene is possibly TRBD1 (5 bases). This CDR3 is built from 15 residues. Germline CDR1 reads LGHDT; CDR2 reads YNNKEL (reference sequence). V lost 1 base and J lost 0, with 9 bases in between. CDR3 nucleotides: TGTGCCAGCAGCCAAGTGGCCAGGGTGAACACTGAAGCTTTCTTT. The encoded protein is CASSQVARVNTEAFF.

V gene TRBV19 combines with J gene TRBJ2-3, with TRBD2 matching 10 bases. Trimming took 4 bases from V and 7 from J; bases not matched to a gene: 8. CDR1 and CDR2 from the germline V gene are LNHDA and SQIVND (reference sequence). The CDR3 extends over 15 amino acids. The CDR3 reads CASSTSSGGPNTQYF. The CDR3 DNA reads as TGTGCCAGTAGTACATCTAGCGGGGGACCGAATACGCAGTATTTT. Combining the CDR3 with reference TRBV19 and TRBJ2-3 gives the whole variable domain DGGITQSPKYLFRKEGQNVTLSCEQNLNHDAMYWYRQDPGQGLRLIYYSQIVNDFQKGDIAEGYSVSREKKESFPLTVTSAQKNPTAFYLCASSTSSGGPNTQYFGPGTRLTVL.

The V and J genes are TRBV3-1 (or the pseudogene TRBV3-2) and TRBJ2-1, with 7 bases fitting TRBD2. This CDR3 has 14 amino acids. Germline-derived CDR1 and CDR2 are LGHDT and YNNKEL (reference sequence). V lost 6 bases, J lost 4 bases, and 6 bases stayed unmatched. The CDR3 nucleotides are TGTGCCAGCAGGAGCGGGGTAACATACAATGAGCAGTTCTTC. It yields the protein CASRSGVTYNEQFF.

The chain has TRBV6-4 and TRBJ1-3; D is ambiguous. CDR3 length: 19 amino acids. Trimming removed 8 bases at V and 0 bases at J, with 26 bases between. Germline CDR1 reads MRHNA; CDR2 reads SNTAGT. CDR3 DNA sequence: TGTGCCAGCCGGGAATATCGCGTTGATAAGATACTCTCTGGAAACACCATATATTTT. Translating it yields CASREYRVDKILSGNTIYF.

This clone was detected only a few times. V usage is TRBV18 and J usage is TRBJ1-2, with D perhaps matching TRBD1 (6 bases). The CDR3 length is 14 residues. With 2 bases removed from V and 2 bases from J, the gap between germline ends came to 9 bases. Germline V gene sequence: CDR1 KGHSH, CDR2 LQKENI. In DNA form, the CDR3 reads TGTGCCAGCTCACCAACAGGGACGAACTATGGCTACACCTTC. It yields the protein CASSPTGTNYGYTF.

The chain uses TRBV24-1 and TRBJ1-2; the D is unclear. CDR3 size: 15 residues. The germline CDR1 and CDR2 sequences are KGHDR and SFDVKD. V was pared by 4 bases and J by 8 bases, with 19 bases between. Here the CDR3 DNA reads TGTGCCACCAGTGACAACGGACCCTTAGCGGGGGGCTACACCTTC. It specifies CATSDNGPLAGGYTF.

The V gene is TRBV5-1, the J gene TRBJ1-2, with a weak D call TRBD1 (6 bases). The CDR3 has 15 amino acids. Deletions cut 0 bases from V and 4 bases from J, with 13 bases between. Germline CDR1 reads SGHRS; CDR2 reads YFSETQ. The CDR3 coding sequence is TGCGCCAGCAGCTTGGGAGGGGACACTCTCTATGGCTACACCTTC. Translation gives CASSLGGDTLYGYTF.